This T cell receptor (beta chain) came from a study of graft-versus-host responses after intestinal transplantation. Here immunoSEQ multiplex PCR was the method, and the copy in TCRdb shows in-frame clones only, minus some. The sample has 38,000 or so clones; approximately 95% are singletons. Comments on this clone: Its antigen is unidentified.

This TCR was sampled from a human donor who was the organ donor for an intestinal transplant. Sample: unstimulated CD8+ T cells sorted from spleen or lymph node cells, taken before transplant.

The CDR3 nucleotides read TGCGCCAGCAGCCAAGATTTCCCGCCGGGGGCCCAGTACTTC. Its translation is CASSQDFPPGAQYF. The rearrangement uses TRBV4-3 and TRBJ2-5, with D possibly TRBD2 on 6 matching bases. Germline lookup yields CDR1 LGHNA and CDR2 YSLEER. The CDR3 is made up of 14 amino acids. Between the trimmed V and J ends, which lost 0 bases and 9 bases, there was a span of 14 bases.